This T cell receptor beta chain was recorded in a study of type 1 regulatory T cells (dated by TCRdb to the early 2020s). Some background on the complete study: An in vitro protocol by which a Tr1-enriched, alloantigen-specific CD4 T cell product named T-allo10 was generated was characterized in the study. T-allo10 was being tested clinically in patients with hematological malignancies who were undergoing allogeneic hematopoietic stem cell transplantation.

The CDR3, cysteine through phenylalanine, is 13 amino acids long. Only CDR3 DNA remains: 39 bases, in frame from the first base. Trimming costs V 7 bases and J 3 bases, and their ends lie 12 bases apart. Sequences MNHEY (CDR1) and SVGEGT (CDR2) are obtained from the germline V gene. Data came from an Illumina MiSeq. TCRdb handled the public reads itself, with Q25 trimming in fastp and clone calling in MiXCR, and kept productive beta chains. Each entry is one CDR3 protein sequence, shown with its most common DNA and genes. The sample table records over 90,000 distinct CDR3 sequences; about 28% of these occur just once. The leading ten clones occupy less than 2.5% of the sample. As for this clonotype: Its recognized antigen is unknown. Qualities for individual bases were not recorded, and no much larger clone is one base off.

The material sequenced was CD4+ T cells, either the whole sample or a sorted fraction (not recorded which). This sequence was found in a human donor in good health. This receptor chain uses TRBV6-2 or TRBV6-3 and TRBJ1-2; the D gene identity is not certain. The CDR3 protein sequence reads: CASTRPSHYGYTF. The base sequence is TGTGCCAGCACCCGGCCAAGTCACTATGGCTACACCTTC.